A selection of T cell receptor beta chains follows, all from one sample in a study of OX40 agonist ivuxolimab in advanced cancers. Here immunoSEQ multiplex PCR was the method, and the copy in TCRdb shows in-frame clones only, minus some. This table holds 55,000 to 80,000 clones, approximately 84% found once. The source was CD4+ or CD8+ T cells sorted from blood, collected in a trial of the OX40 agonist ivuxolimab. The receptor set was obtained from an adult with an advanced solid tumor such as melanoma, head and neck, liver or kidney cancer. Both conserved end residues are part of each CDR3. The order of the fields is D gene, J gene, clone size, V gene, CDR3 protein, CDR3 DNA. The D gene is left open where the match is weak. A clone size is listed for some rows: how often the clone was seen (once, few, many), or a class if it is expanded.

d_gene: .
j_gene: TRBJ1-2
abundance: .
v_gene: TRBV5-1
CDR3aa: CASSLVLTEVYGYTF
CDR3nt: TGCGCCAGCAGCTTGGTGTTGACAGAAGTCTATGGCTACACCTTC

d_gene: TRBD1
j_gene: TRBJ1-4
abundance: .
v_gene: TRBV5-1
CDR3aa: CASTPGTGKEKLFF
CDR3nt: TGCGCCAGCACCCCCGGGACAGGGAAGGAAAAACTGTTTTTT

d_gene: .
j_gene: TRBJ1-1
abundance: .
v_gene: TRBV19
CDR3aa: CASSGQTNTEAFF
CDR3nt: TGTGCCAGTAGTGGACAAACGAACACTGAAGCTTTCTTT

d_gene: .
j_gene: TRBJ1-1
abundance: .
v_gene: TRBV30
CDR3aa: CAWSVFKGEAFF
CDR3nt: TGTGCCTGGAGTGTCTTTAAAGGTGAAGCTTTCTTT

d_gene: .
j_gene: TRBJ1-2
abundance: .
v_gene: TRBV4-2
CDR3aa: CASSQVTGSNYGYTF
CDR3nt: TGTGCCAGCAGCCAAGTTACAGGGTCGAACTATGGCTACACCTTC

d_gene: .
j_gene: TRBJ2-1
abundance: .
v_gene: TRBV11-3
CDR3aa: CASSLQENNEQFF
CDR3nt: TGTGCCAGCAGCTTACAGGAGAACAATGAGCAGTTCTTC

d_gene: TRBD1
j_gene: TRBJ1-2
abundance: few
v_gene: TRBV30
CDR3aa: CAWSSDRVHGYTF
CDR3nt: TGTGCCTGGAGTTCGGACAGGGTACATGGCTACACCTTC

d_gene: .
j_gene: TRBJ1-5
abundance: .
v_gene: TRBV28
CDR3aa: CASSFSRVAQPQHF
CDR3nt: TGTGCCAGCAGTTTTAGCAGGGTGGCTCAGCCCCAGCATTTT

d_gene: .
j_gene: TRBJ1-5
abundance: few
v_gene: TRBV2
CDR3aa: CASSRSRGNQPQHF
CDR3nt: TGTGCCAGCTCGAGAAGCAGGGGCAATCAGCCCCAGCATTTT

d_gene: .
j_gene: TRBJ2-3
abundance: .
v_gene: TRBV5-1
CDR3aa: CASSLAWGTDTQYF
CDR3nt: TGCGCCAGCAGCTTGGCCTGGGGCACAGATACGCAGTATTTT

d_gene: .
j_gene: TRBJ1-5
abundance: .
v_gene: TRBV19
CDR3aa: CASSTRGRDNQPQHF
CDR3nt: TGTGCCAGTAGTACCCGCGGCAGGGACAATCAGCCCCAGCATTTT

d_gene: .
j_gene: TRBJ2-7
abundance: .
v_gene: TRBV7-9
CDR3aa: CASSLLGVGSGTKQYF
CDR3nt: TGTGCCAGCAGCCTTCTGGGGGTTGGTTCCGGGACGAAGCAGTACTTC

d_gene: .
j_gene: TRBJ2-2
abundance: .
v_gene: TRBV19
CDR3aa: CASSIDLGTGELFF
CDR3nt: TGTGCCAGTAGTATAGATCTGGGCACCGGGGAGCTGTTTTTT

d_gene: .
j_gene: TRBJ2-3
abundance: .
v_gene: TRBV11-3
CDR3aa: CASSLPSTDTQYF
CDR3nt: TGTGCCAGCAGCCTCCCTAGCACAGATACGCAGTATTTT

d_gene: .
j_gene: TRBJ1-5
abundance: .
v_gene: TRBV6-6
CDR3aa: CASSYFELRNNQPQHF
CDR3nt: TGTGCCAGCAGTTATTTTGAATTGCGTAACAATCAGCCCCAGCATTTT

d_gene: TRBD1
j_gene: TRBJ1-1
abundance: .
v_gene: TRBV19
CDR3aa: CASSIMRTGLMNTEAFF
CDR3nt: TGTGCCAGTAGTATTATGCGGACAGGGCTAATGAACACTGAAGCTTTCTTT

d_gene: TRBD1
j_gene: TRBJ1-1
abundance: .
v_gene: TRBV27
CDR3aa: CASSSYLQGAGVNTEAFF
CDR3nt: TGTGCCAGCAGTTCCTACCTCCAGGGGGCTGGGGTGAACACTGAAGCTTTCTTT

d_gene: .
j_gene: TRBJ1-1
abundance: .
v_gene: TRBV15
CDR3aa: CATSRTRRSQAFF
CDR3nt: TGTGCCACCAGCAGAACACGACGGTCCCAAGCTTTCTTT

d_gene: .
j_gene: TRBJ2-2
abundance: .
v_gene: TRBV11-3
CDR3aa: CASSRGGGSGELFF
CDR3nt: TGTGCCAGCAGCAGAGGAGGGGGGTCCGGGGAGCTGTTTTTT

d_gene: .
j_gene: TRBJ1-3
abundance: few
v_gene: TRBV9
CDR3aa: CASSVGSTVLDTIYF
CDR3nt: TGTGCCAGCAGCGTAGGATCGACAGTCTTGGACACCATATATTTT

d_gene: .
j_gene: TRBJ1-1
abundance: .
v_gene: TRBV19
CDR3aa: CASSFTLNTEAFF
CDR3nt: TGTGCCAGTAGTTTTACACTGAACACTGAAGCTTTCTTT

d_gene: TRBD1
j_gene: TRBJ2-3
abundance: few
v_gene: TRBV2
CDR3aa: CASSRDRATDTQYF
CDR3nt: TGTGCCAGCAGTCGAGACAGGGCTACAGATACGCAGTATTTT

d_gene: .
j_gene: TRBJ2-1
abundance: .
v_gene: TRBV10-3
CDR3aa: CAISESQGGLYNEQFF
CDR3nt: TGTGCCATCAGTGAGTCGCAGGGAGGCCTTTACAATGAGCAGTTCTTC

d_gene: .
j_gene: TRBJ2-3
abundance: .
v_gene: TRBV5-1
CDR3aa: CASSFRDPLTDTQYF
CDR3nt: TGCGCCAGCAGCTTCCGGGACCCGCTCACAGATACGCAGTATTTT

d_gene: .
j_gene: TRBJ2-7
abundance: .
v_gene: TRBV2
CDR3aa: CASTRGGTASYEQYF
CDR3nt: TGTGCCAGCACCAGGGGGGGGACAGCGTCCTACGAGCAGTACTTC

d_gene: .
j_gene: TRBJ1-6
abundance: .
v_gene: TRBV14
CDR3aa: CASSQRGIGSPLHF
CDR3nt: TGTGCCAGCAGCCAACGGGGGATAGGTTCACCCCTCCACTTT